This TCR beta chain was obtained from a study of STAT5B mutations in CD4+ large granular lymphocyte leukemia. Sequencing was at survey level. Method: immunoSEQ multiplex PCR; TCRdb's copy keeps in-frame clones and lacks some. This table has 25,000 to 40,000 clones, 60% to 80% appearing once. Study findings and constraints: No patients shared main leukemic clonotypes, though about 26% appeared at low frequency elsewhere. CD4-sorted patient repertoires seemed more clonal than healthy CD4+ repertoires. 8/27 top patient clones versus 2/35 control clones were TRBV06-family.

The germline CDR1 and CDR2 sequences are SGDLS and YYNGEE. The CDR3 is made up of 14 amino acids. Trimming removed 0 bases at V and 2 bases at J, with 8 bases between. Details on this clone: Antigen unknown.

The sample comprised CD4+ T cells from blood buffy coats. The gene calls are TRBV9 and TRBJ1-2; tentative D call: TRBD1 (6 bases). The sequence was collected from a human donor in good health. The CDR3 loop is CASSVAGVNYGYTF. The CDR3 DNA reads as TGTGCCAGCAGCGTAGCAGGGGTCAACTATGGCTACACCTTC.